In this sample, the clone carrying this TCR beta chain turned up many times. Its antigen is undetermined. This sample was taken from a study of post-analysis software for immune sequencing data. About the research overall: Disease trajectories encompassed relapsing-remitting, secondary progressive and progressive-relapsing multiple sclerosis.

This CDR3 spans 14 amino acids. Deletions cut 1 base from V and 4 bases from J, with 12 bases between. CDR1 is DFQATT, CDR2 SNEGSKA, per germline (reference sequence). Libraries were made from TCR beta cDNA, and they carried unique molecular identifiers. Out of 1 to 10 million T cells, some 500,000 cDNA molecules were generated. Each CDR3 protein gets one entry after TCRdb re-called the PCR reads with MiXCR. Counted here are roughly 670,000 distinct CDR3 sequences, 59% occurring once; the ten biggest clones make up around 10%. Overall study findings and caveats: Roughly five TRBV segments appeared more often in patients than in controls, and TRBV5-6, TRBV5-1 and TRBV20-1 were among these. With F measure, samples from one preparation batch clustered together strongly. Significantly lower normalized Chao1 diversity was found in patients with multiple sclerosis relative to controls.

Sequenced sample: blood. The clonotype originates from a girl aged 2 to 10 with multiple sclerosis. V gene TRBV20-1 combines with J gene TRBJ2-3; D possibly corresponds to TRBD2 (6 bases). CDR3 region: CSARAGGSADTQYF. For the CDR3, the DNA is TGCAGTGCTAGAGCCGGGGGAAGCGCAGATACGCAGTATTTT.